This T cell receptor beta chain was identified during a study of blood T cell repertoires in COVID-19. The CDR3 has 15 amino acids. V shed 1 base and J 8 bases; nucleotides not matched to a gene: 5. Germline V lookup: CDR1 SEHNR, CDR2 FQNEAQ (reference sequence). TCRdb's copy holds only in-frame clones and misses some; the assay was immunoSEQ multiplex PCR. This table has roughly 45,000 clones, more than 80% appearing once. This clone showed up many times. Sequenced material: peripheral blood. The sequence was obtained from a man between 60 and 75 years old with active COVID-19. The chain links TRBV7-9 to TRBJ2-3; 11 bases align to TRBD2. DNA of the CDR3: TGTGCCAGCAGCTTAGAACTAGCGGGAGAAGTTACGCAGTATTTT. The encoded protein is CASSLELAGEVTQYF. The full variable domain, with the rest looked up from reference TRBV7-9 and TRBJ2-3, is DTGVSQNPRHKITKRGQNVTFRCDPISEHNRLYWYRQTLGQGPEFLTYFQNEAQLEKSRLLSDRFSAERPKGSFSTLEIQRTEQGDSAMYLCASSLELAGEVTQYFGPGTRLTVL.